The TCR beta chain under discussion was sequenced for a study of PD-1 blockade in mismatch repair-deficient tumors. Across the study: Enrolled about 2013-2017, patients had progressing, pretreated mismatch repair-deficient cancers of around twelve types. The study's findings and limits: Tumor-resident clones, often undetectable pretreatment in blood, expanded then contracted after pembrolizumab.

TCRs were sequenced from a few patients responding to pembrolizumab. A remark on this clone: Its antigen is undetermined.

Assay: immunoSEQ multiplex PCR; the TCRdb copy retains only in-frame clones and omits some. The table lists some 100,000 clones, 82% of them singletons. CDR1 SGHRS and CDR2 YFSETQ come from the germline V gene. This CDR3 is built from 19 residues. The germline V and J ends were trimmed by 4 bases and 0 bases, with 23 bases remaining between them. Specimen: peripheral blood, collected about 33 weeks after starting pembrolizumab. The sequence was obtained from an adult with mismatch repair-deficient cancer. This chain uses TRBV5-1 with TRBJ1-3; D ambiguous. The CDR3 DNA follows: TGCGCCAGCAGCCTCATATACTCCGAGACACCGATCTCTGGAAACACCATATATTTT. It translates to CASSLIYSETPISGNTIYF.